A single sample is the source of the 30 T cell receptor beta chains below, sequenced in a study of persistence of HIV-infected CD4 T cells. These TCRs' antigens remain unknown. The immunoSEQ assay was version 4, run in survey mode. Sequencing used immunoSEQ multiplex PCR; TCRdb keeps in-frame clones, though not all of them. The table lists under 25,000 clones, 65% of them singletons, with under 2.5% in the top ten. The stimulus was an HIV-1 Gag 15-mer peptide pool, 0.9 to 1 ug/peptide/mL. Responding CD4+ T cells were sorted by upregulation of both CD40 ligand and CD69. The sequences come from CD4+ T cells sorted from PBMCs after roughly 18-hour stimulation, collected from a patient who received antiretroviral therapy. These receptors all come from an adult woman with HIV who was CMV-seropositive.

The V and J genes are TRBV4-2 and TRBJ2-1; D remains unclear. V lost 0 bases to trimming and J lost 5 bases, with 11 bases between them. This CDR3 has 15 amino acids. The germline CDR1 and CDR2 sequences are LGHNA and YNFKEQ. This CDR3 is CASSQEGGPHNEQFF. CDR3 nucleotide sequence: TGTGCCAGCAGCCAAGAGGGCGGCCCCCACAATGAGCAGTTCTTC.

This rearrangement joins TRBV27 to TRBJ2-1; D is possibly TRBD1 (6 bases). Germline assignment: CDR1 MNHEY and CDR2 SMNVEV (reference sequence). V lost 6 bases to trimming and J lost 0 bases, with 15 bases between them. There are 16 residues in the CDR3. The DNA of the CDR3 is TGTGCCAGCAGGATGGACCGGGACAACTCCTACAATGAGCAGTTCTTC. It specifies CASRMDRDNSYNEQFF.

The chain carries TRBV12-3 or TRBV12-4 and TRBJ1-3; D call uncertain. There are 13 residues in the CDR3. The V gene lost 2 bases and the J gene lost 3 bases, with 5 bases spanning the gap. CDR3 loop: CASSLSVGNTIYF. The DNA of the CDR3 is TGTGCCAGCAGTTTAAGCGTTGGAAACACCATATATTTT.

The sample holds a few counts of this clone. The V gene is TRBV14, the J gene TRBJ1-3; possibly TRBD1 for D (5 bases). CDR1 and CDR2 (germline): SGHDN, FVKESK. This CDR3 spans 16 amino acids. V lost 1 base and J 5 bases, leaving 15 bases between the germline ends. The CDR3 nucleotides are TGTGCCAGCAGCCAAGGACTCGGGGGAAACAGAAACACCATATATTTT. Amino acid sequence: CASSQGLGGNRNTIYF.

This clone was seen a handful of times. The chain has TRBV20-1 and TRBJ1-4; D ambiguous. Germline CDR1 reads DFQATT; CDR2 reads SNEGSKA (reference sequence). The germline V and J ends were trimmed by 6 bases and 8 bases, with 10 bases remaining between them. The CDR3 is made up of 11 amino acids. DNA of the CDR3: TGCAGTGCACCTCTGGGGGAAAAACTGTTTTTT. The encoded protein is CSAPLGEKLFF.

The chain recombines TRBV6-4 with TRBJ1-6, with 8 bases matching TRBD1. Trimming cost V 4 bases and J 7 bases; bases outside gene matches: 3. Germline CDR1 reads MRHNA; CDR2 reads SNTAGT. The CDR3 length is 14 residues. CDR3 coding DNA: TGTGCCAGCAGTGCCCGGGACAGGAATTCACCCCTCCACTTT. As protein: CASSARDRNSPLHF.

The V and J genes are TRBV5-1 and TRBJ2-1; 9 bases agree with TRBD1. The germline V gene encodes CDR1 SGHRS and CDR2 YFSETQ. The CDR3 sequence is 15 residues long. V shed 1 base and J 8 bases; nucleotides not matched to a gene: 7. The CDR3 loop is CASSLRTGAGYEQFF. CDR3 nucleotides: TGCGCCAGCAGCTTGAGGACAGGGGCGGGTTATGAGCAGTTCTTC.

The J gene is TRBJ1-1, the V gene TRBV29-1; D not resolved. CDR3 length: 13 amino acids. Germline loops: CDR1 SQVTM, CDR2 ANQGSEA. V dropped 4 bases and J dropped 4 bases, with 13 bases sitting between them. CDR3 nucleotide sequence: TGCAGCGTTGTGGAGCGGGCAGGCACTGAAGCTTTCTTT. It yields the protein CSVVERAGTEAFF.

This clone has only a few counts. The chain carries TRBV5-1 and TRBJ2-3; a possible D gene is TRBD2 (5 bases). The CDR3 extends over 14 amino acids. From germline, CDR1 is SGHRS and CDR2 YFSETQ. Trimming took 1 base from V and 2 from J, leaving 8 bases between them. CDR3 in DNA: TGCGCCAGCAGCTTGACTAGACCCACAGATACGCAGTATTTT. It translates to CASSLTRPTDTQYF. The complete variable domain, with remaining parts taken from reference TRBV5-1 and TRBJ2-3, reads KAGVTQTPRYLIKTRGQQVTLSCSPISGHRSVSWYQQTPGQGLQFLFEYFSETQRNKGNFPGRFSGRQFSNSRSEMNVSTLELGDSALYLCASSLTRPTDTQYFGPGTRLTVL.

The CDR3 DNA reads as TGCGCCAGCAGCCAAGAGGGCATCGGGTGGACTGAAGCTTTCTTT. Protein sequence: CASSQEGIGWTEAFF. The chain has TRBV4-1 and TRBJ1-1; D remains ambiguous. The CDR3 length is 15 residues. Trimming removed 0 bases from V and 5 bases from J, with 13 bases in between. Germline V gene lookup returns CDR1 MGHRA and CDR2 YSYEKL.

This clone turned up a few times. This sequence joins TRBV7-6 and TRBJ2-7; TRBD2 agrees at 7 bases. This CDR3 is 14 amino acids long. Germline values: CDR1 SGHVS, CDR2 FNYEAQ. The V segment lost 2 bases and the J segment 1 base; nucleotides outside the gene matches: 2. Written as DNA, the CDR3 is TGTGCCAGCAGCTTAAGGGAGGGATCCTACGAGCAGTACTTC. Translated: CASSLREGSYEQYF. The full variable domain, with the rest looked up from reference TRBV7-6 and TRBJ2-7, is GAGVSQSPRYKVTKRGQDVALRCDPISGHVSLYWYRQALGQGPEFLTYFNYEAQQDKSGLPNDRFSAERPEGSISTLTIQRTEQRDSAMYRCASSLREGSYEQYFGPGTRLTVT.

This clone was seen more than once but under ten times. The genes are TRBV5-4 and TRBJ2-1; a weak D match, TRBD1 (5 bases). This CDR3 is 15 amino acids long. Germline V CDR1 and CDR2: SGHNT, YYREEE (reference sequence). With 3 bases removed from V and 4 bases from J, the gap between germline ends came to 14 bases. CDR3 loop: CASSSGQPGYNEQFF. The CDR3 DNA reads TGTGCCAGCAGCTCTGGACAACCTGGATACAATGAGCAGTTCTTC.

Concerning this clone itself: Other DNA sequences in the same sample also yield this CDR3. CDR3 coding DNA: TGTGCCAGCAATATCCGCACAGATACGCAGTATTTT. Translating gives CASNIRTDTQYF. This chain links TRBV2 with TRBJ2-3; no definite D call. V was pared by 7 bases and J by 1 base, with 6 bases between. CDR1 and CDR2 (germline): SNHLY, FYNNEI. This CDR3 contains 12 residues.

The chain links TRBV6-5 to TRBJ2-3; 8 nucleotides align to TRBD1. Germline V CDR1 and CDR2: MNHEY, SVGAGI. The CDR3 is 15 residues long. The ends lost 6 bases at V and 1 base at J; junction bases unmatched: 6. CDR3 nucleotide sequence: TGTGCCAGCAGCTCCAGGGGGCCGGGCACAGATACGCAGTATTTT. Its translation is CASSSRGPGTDTQYF.

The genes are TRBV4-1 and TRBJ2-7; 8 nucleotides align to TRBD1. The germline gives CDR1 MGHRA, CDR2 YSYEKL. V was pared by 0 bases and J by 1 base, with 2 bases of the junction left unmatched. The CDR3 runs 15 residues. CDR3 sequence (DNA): TGCGCCAGCAGCCAAGAAACAGGGGGGTCCTACGAGCAGTACGTC. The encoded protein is CASSQETGGSYEQYV.

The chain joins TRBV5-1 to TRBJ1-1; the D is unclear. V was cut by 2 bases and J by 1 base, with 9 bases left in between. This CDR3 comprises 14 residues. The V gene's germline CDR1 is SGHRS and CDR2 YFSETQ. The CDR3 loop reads CASSFGMSNTEAFF. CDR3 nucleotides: TGCGCCAGCAGCTTCGGGATGTCGAACACTGAAGCTTTCTTT.

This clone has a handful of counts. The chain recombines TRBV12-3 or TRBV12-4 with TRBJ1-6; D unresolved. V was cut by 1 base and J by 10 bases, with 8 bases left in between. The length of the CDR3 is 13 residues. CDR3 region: CASSLGRLSPLHF. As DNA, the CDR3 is TGTGCCAGCAGTTTAGGGCGTCTGTCACCCCTCCACTTT.

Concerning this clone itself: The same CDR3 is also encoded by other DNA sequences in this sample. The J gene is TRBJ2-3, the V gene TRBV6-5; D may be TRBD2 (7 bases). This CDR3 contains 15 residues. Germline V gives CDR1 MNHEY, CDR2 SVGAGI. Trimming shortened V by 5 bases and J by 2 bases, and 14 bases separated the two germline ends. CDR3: CASSLAGAPTDTQYF. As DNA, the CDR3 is TGTGCCAGCAGTCTGGCGGGGGCCCCCACAGATACGCAGTATTTT.

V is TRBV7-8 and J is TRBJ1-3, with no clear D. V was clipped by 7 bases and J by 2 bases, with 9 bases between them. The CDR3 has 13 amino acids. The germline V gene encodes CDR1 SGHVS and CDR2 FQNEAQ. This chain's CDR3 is CASNQRTGNTIYF. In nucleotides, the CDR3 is TGTGCCAGCAACCAACGAACTGGAAACACCATATATTTT.

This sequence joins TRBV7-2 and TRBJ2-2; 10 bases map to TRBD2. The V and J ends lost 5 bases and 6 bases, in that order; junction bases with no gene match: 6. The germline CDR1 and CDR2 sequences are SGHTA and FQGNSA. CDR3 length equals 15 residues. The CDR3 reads CASSPSGGEPGELFF. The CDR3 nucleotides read TGTGCCAGCAGCCCTAGCGGGGGTGAGCCCGGGGAGCTGTTTTTT.

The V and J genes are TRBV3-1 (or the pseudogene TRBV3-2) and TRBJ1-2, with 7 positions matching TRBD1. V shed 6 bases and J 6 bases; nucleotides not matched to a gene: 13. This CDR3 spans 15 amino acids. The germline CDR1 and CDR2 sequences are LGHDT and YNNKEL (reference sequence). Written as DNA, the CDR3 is TGTGCCAGCAGGGGGAGTCCAGGGGGAACAGATGGCTACACCTTC. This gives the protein CASRGSPGGTDGYTF.

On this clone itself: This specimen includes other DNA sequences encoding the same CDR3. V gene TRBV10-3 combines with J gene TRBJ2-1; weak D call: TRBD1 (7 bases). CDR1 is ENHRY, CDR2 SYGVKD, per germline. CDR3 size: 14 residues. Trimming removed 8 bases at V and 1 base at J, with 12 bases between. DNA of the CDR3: TGTGCCATCCGCGGGACAGATTCCTACAATGAGCAGTTCTTC. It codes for CAIRGTDSYNEQFF.

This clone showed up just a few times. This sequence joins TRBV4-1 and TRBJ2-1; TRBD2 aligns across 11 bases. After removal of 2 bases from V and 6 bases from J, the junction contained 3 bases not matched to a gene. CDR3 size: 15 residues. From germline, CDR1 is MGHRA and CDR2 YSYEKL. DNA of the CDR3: TGCGCCAGCAGCCAACTTAGCGGGGGGGCCAATGAGCAGTTCTTC. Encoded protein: CASSQLSGGANEQFF.

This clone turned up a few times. The DNA of the CDR3 is TGTGCCAGCAGTGAGACTGAGCCAAGCTCCTATAATTCACCCCTCCACTTT. The encoded protein is CASSETEPSSYNSPLHF. The rearrangement uses TRBV6-1 and TRBJ1-6; the D is unclear. CDR1 and CDR2 (germline): MNHNS, SASEGT. The CDR3 extends over 17 amino acids. Trimming took 3 bases from V and 0 from J, leaving 12 bases between them.

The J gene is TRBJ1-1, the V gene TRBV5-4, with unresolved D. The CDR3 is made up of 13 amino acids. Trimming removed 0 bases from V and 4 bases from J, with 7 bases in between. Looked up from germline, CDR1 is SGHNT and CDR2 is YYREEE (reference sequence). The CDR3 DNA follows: TGTGCCAGCAGCTTGGACGAGTTCACTGAAGCTTTCTTT. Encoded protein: CASSLDEFTEAFF.

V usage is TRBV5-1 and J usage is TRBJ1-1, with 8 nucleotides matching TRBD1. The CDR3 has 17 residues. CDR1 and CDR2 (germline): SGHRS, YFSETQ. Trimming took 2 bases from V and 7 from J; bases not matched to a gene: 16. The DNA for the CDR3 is TGCGCCAGCAGCTTATCAGGGGGCGCGGGCCCCCCTTATGAAGCTTTCTTT. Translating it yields CASSLSGGAGPPYEAFF. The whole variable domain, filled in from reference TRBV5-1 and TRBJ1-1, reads KAGVTQTPRYLIKTRGQQVTLSCSPISGHRSVSWYQQTPGQGLQFLFEYFSETQRNKGNFPGRFSGRQFSNSRSEMNVSTLELGDSALYLCASSLSGGAGPPYEAFFGQGTRLTVV.

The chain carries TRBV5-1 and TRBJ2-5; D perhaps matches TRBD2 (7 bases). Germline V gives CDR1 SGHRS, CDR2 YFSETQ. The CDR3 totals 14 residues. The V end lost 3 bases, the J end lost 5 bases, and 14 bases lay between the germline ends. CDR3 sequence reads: CASSSGGGAETQYF. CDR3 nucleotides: TGCGCCAGCAGCTCGGGCGGGGGCGCGGAGACCCAGTACTTC. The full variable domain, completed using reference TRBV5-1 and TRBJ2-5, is KAGVTQTPRYLIKTRGQQVTLSCSPISGHRSVSWYQQTPGQGLQFLFEYFSETQRNKGNFPGRFSGRQFSNSRSEMNVSTLELGDSALYLCASSSGGGAETQYFGPGTRLLVL.

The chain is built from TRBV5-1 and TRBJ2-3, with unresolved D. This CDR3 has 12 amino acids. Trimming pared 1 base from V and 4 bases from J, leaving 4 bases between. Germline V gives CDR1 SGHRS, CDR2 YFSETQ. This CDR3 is CASSLPSDTQYF. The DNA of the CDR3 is TGCGCCAGCAGCTTGCCCTCAGATACGCAGTATTTT.

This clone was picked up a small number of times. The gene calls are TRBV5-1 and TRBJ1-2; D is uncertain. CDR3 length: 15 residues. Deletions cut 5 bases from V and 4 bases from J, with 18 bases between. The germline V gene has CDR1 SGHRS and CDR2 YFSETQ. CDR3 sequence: CASRREPGEAYGYTF. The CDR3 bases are TGCGCCAGCAGGCGTGAGCCCGGGGAGGCCTATGGCTACACCTTC.

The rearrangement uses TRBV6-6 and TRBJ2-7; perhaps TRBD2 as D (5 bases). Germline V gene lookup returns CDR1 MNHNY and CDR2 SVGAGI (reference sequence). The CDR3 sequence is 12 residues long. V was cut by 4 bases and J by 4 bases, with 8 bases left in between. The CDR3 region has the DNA TGTGCCAGCAGTTCCCGGGGATACGAGCAGTACGTC. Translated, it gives CASSSRGYEQYV.